This TCR beta chain emerged from a study of blood T cell repertoires in COVID-19. Study in general: There were acute and convalescent COVID-19 samples, and they came from the United States, Italy and Spain. PBMCs, B-cell-depleted T cells, or T cells provided the cDNA or gDNA that made up the material.

Under the authors' procedure: How many nucleated cells were present was estimated from reference gene primer amplification. Assay used: immunoSEQ multiplex PCR; TCRdb lists only in-frame clones, some missing. V and J calls and clone size are as listed in that table; D and trimming were resolved from the DNA. The sample consists of tens of thousands of clones, about 73% of them appearing once. The material sequenced was peripheral blood. The TCR comes from a man between 60 and 75 years old with acute or convalescent COVID-19.

This CDR3 reads CASRPDRDESSYNEQFF. The DNA of the CDR3 is TGTGCAAGTCGCCCTGACAGGGACGAGAGCTCCTACAATGAGCAGTTCTTC. The chain combines TRBV12-2 with TRBJ2-1; whether TRBD1, the table's D call, matches the DNA was not checked. TRBV12-2 is reported as a pseudogene. The CDR3 is made up of 17 amino acids.